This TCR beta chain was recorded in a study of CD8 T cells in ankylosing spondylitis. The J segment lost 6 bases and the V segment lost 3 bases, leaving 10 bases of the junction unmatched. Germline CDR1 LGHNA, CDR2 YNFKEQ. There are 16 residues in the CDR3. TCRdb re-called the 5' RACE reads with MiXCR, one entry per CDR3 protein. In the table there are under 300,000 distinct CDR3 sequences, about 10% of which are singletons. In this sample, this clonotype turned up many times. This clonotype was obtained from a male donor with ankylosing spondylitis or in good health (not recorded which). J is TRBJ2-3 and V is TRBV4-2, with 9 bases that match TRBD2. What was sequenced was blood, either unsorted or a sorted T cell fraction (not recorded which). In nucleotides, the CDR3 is TGTGCCAGCAGCCAGGAACCGGGACTAGCTTCCGATACGCAGTATTTT. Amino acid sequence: CASSQEPGLASDTQYF.